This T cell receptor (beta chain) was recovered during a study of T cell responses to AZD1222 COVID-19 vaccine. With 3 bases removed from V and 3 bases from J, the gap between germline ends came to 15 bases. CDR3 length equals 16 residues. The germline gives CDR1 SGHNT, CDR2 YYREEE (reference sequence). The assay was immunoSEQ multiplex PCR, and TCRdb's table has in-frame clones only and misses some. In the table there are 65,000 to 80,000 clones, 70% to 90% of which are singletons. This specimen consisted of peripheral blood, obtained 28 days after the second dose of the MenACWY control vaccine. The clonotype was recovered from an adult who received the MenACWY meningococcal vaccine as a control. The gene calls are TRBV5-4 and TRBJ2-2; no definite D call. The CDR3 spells CASSSSTVRYTGELFF. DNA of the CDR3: TGTGCCAGCAGCTCATCCACAGTGCGGTACACCGGGGAGCTGTTTTTT. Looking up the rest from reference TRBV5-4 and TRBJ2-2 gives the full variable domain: ETGVTQSPTHLIKTRGQQVTLRCSSQSGHNTVSWYQQALGQGPQFIFQYYREEENGRGNFPPRFSGLQFPNYSSELNVNALELDDSALYLCASSSSTVRYTGELFFGEGSRLTVL.